These 3 T cell receptor beta chains originate from one sample sequenced in a study of T cells after yellow fever vaccination. MiXCR, run by TCRdb on the 5' RACE reads, gives a single entry per CDR3 protein. Of around 400,000 distinct CDR3 sequences in the sample, around 10% are singletons; the top ten hold roughly 18%. This sample comprised PBMCs, obtained on the day of the first yellow fever vaccination. The receptors stem from a man aged 18 to 30 who received the YFV17D yellow fever vaccine.

This clonotype came up a few times. V and J are TRBV12-3 or TRBV12-4 and TRBJ1-2; 7 bases are a match to TRBD1. The CDR3 runs 15 residues. V lost 5 bases, J lost 6 bases, and 12 bases stayed unmatched. Here the CDR3 DNA reads TGTGCCAGCAGTCGCACCGACAGGGCCTTTGATGGCTACACCTTC. It translates to CASSRTDRAFDGYTF.

This clonotype has just a few counts. The chain links TRBV6-6 to TRBJ2-1; D is ambiguous. V was trimmed by 3 bases and J by 10 bases, leaving 7 bases between them. Germline CDR1 and CDR2: MNHNY and SVGAGI (reference sequence). This CDR3 has 11 residues. The CDR3 DNA is TGTGCCAGCAGTTATAGCCAGGAGCAGTTCTTC. Translated: CASSYSQEQFF.

This chain connects TRBV2 to TRBJ2-7; D remains ambiguous. CDR3 length: 13 amino acids. Germline lookup yields CDR1 SNHLY and CDR2 FYNNEI. V was shortened by 3 bases and J by 4 bases, with 10 bases between the two germline ends. The CDR3 region is CASSDRLTYEQYF. The CDR3 coding sequence is TGTGCCAGCAGTGACAGGCTCACTTACGAGCAGTACTTC.